This T cell receptor beta chain appears in the sequencing data of a study of blood T cells in healthy people across ages. Per the germline V gene, CDR1 is SGDLS and CDR2 is YYNGEE. The CDR3 loop spans 15 amino acids. V lost 3 bases and J 0 bases, leaving 9 bases between the germline ends. A second PCR of 7 to 11 cycles used a sample-barcoded 5' primer and a J-beta primer mix. TCRdb reanalysed the 5' RACE reads using MiXCR and keeps one entry per CDR3 protein. Seen here are 1.5 million to 2 million distinct CDR3 sequences, about 31% observed once, and the top ten hold around 11%. Sequenced sample: blood. This clonotype was sampled from a woman aged 25-40 years in good health. The chain links TRBV9 to TRBJ1-4; TRBD1 might be the D (5 bases). CDR3 coding DNA: TGTGCCAGCAGCGAGGGGACGGCAACTAATGAAAAACTGTTTTTT. Encoded protein: CASSEGTATNEKLFF.